A selection of T cell receptor beta chains follows, all from one sample in a study of OX40 agonist ivuxolimab in advanced cancers. Method: immunoSEQ multiplex PCR; TCRdb's copy keeps in-frame clones and lacks some. The sample includes about 21,000 clones, roughly 80% of them seen just once. The sample in question was CD4+ or CD8+ T cells sorted from blood, obtained in a trial of the OX40 agonist ivuxolimab. The receptors were gathered from an adult with an advanced solid tumor such as melanoma, head and neck, liver or kidney cancer. Both conserved end residues are part of each CDR3. D genes are given only for firm matches. Clone sizes are given selectively: once, few, many, or a class where the clone is expanded.

V: TRBV11-2; J: TRBJ1-1; size: few; D: NA; DNA: TGTGCCAGCAGCTTACGGGGAGGGACGGAGAACACTGAAGCTTTCTTT; CDR3: CASSLRGGTENTEAFF
V: TRBV4-1; J: TRBJ2-2; size: few; D: NA; DNA: TGCGCCAGCAGCCAAGATGTATCCGGGGAGCTGTTTTTT; CDR3: CASSQDVSGELFF
V: TRBV7-2; J: TRBJ2-3; size: NA; D: NA; DNA: TGTGCCAGCAGGCAAGACGGCTCAGATACGCAGTATTTT; CDR3: CASRQDGSDTQYF
V: TRBV7-6; J: TRBJ1-2; size: NA; D: NA; DNA: TGTGCCAGCAGCCCCCTAGACGGACGGGAGGGTGGCTACACCTTC; CDR3: CASSPLDGREGGYTF
V: TRBV18; J: TRBJ2-6; size: NA; D: NA; DNA: TGTGCCAGCTCACCAAGGGCTTGGTCTGGGGCCAACGTCCTGACTTTC; CDR3: CASSPRAWSGANVLTF
V: TRBV28; J: TRBJ2-3; size: NA; D: NA; DNA: TGTGCCAGCAGTCCTATAGGGAGAATTTCGGATACGCAGTATTTT; CDR3: CASSPIGRISDTQYF
V: TRBV9; J: TRBJ2-5; size: NA; D: TRBD2; DNA: TGTGCCAGCAGCGCGAGCGGGGGACTAGCGGGAAAGACCCAGTACTTC; CDR3: CASSASGGLAGKTQYF
V: TRBV9; J: TRBJ2-2; size: NA; D: NA; DNA: TGTGCCAGCAGCGTAGCGAACTCTCCCACCGGGGAGCTGTTTTTT; CDR3: CASSVANSPTGELFF
V: TRBV4-1; J: TRBJ2-1; size: once; D: NA; DNA: TGCGCCAGCAGCCAAGAATCATACAATGAGCAGTTCTTC; CDR3: CASSQESYNEQFF
V: TRBV30; J: TRBJ1-2; size: medium-sized; D: NA; DNA: TGTGCCTGGAGTGTAGTCCCTAGGGACTATGGCTACACCTTC; CDR3: CAWSVVPRDYGYTF
V: TRBV5-6; J: TRBJ2-1; size: NA; D: NA; DNA: TGTGCCAGCAGCGTCGGGGTTAATGAGCAGTTCTTC; CDR3: CASSVGVNEQFF
V: TRBV5-6; J: TRBJ1-1; size: NA; D: NA; DNA: TGTGCCAGCAGCTTGTGGGGGAACACTGAAGCTTTCTTT; CDR3: CASSLWGNTEAFF
V: TRBV27; J: TRBJ2-2; size: NA; D: NA; DNA: TGTGCCAGCAGTTTATTCACCGGGGAGCTGTTTTTT; CDR3: CASSLFTGELFF
V: TRBV9; J: TRBJ2-7; size: NA; D: NA; DNA: TGTGCCAGCAGCGTAGGTAGCGGAAACTACGAGCAGTACTTC; CDR3: CASSVGSGNYEQYF
V: TRBV5-1; J: TRBJ2-7; size: NA; D: NA; DNA: TGCGCCAGCAGCCCCCGGGGCGGAGAGCAGTACTTC; CDR3: CASSPRGGEQYF
V: TRBV19; J: TRBJ2-3; size: NA; D: NA; DNA: TGTGCCAGTAGTATAATGCTTTCCACAGATACGCAGTATTTT; CDR3: CASSIMLSTDTQYF
V: TRBV6-5; J: TRBJ2-7; size: NA; D: NA; DNA: TGTGCCAGCAGTTACCTGGCAGGTCGCTCCTACGAGCAGTACTTC; CDR3: CASSYLAGRSYEQYF
V: TRBV5-6; J: TRBJ2-1; size: NA; D: NA; DNA: TGTGCCAGCAGCTTGCCTAGGACACAAGACAATGAGCAGTTCTTC; CDR3: CASSLPRTQDNEQFF
V: TRBV28; J: TRBJ2-7; size: few; D: NA; DNA: TGTGCCAGCAGTTTAGCTGGCTTTGGGCAGTACTTC; CDR3: CASSLAGFGQYF
V: TRBV27; J: TRBJ2-1; size: NA; D: NA; DNA: TGTGCCAGCATGCGGCAGGGAGTCACCTACAATGAGCAGTTCTTC; CDR3: CASMRQGVTYNEQFF
V: TRBV2; J: TRBJ2-7; size: NA; D: NA; DNA: TGTGCCAGCAGTGAAGCGGGCCCAGGCTCCTACGAGCAGTACTTC; CDR3: CASSEAGPGSYEQYF
V: TRBV11-2; J: TRBJ2-3; size: NA; D: NA; DNA: TGTGCCAGCAGCATGGACAGAATCACAGATACGCAGTATTTT; CDR3: CASSMDRITDTQYF
V: TRBV30; J: TRBJ1-2; size: once; D: NA; DNA: TGTGCCTGGGAGCGGGGGAGAAGAATCTATGGCTACACCTTC; CDR3: CAWERGRRIYGYTF
V: TRBV30; J: TRBJ2-5; size: NA; D: TRBD1; DNA: TGTGCCTGGAGTGGGGGGACAGGACTGGCAGAGACCCAGTACTTC; CDR3: CAWSGGTGLAETQYF
V: TRBV5-6; J: TRBJ2-7; size: NA; D: TRBD1; DNA: TGTGCCAGCAGCGGCCCCGGGACAGGGTTTTACGAGCAGTACTTC; CDR3: CASSGPGTGFYEQYF
V: TRBV2; J: TRBJ2-7; size: NA; D: TRBD2; DNA: TGTGCCAGCAGTGAGGGTCTAGCGGGAGTATACGAGCAGTACTTC; CDR3: CASSEGLAGVYEQYF
V: TRBV14; J: TRBJ2-2; size: NA; D: TRBD1; DNA: TGTGCCAGCAGCCAAACAAGGGGGCGTACCGGGGAGCTGTTTTTT; CDR3: CASSQTRGRTGELFF
V: TRBV27; J: TRBJ1-2; size: NA; D: NA; DNA: TGCGCCAGCAGTTTATTCTCCACGGGGGCCGGGGACTATGGCTACACCTTC; CDR3: CASSLFSTGAGDYGYTF
V: TRBV7-8; J: TRBJ2-2; size: NA; D: NA; DNA: TGTGCCAGCAGCTTAGAACCAGGGGCGAGGACCGGGGAGCTGTTTTTT; CDR3: CASSLEPGARTGELFF
V: TRBV10-3; J: TRBJ2-7; size: NA; D: NA; DNA: TGTGCCATCAGTGAGGCTGGTCGGGCCTACGAGCAGTACTTC; CDR3: CAISEAGRAYEQYF
V: TRBV7-9; J: TRBJ1-3; size: NA; D: TRBD1; DNA: TGTGCCAGCAGCTTAGCTGGGGACAGGGGTAAAGGAAACACCATATATTTT; CDR3: CASSLAGDRGKGNTIYF
V: TRBV7-9; J: TRBJ2-7; size: NA; D: NA; DNA: TGTGCCAGCAGCTTAGGAGGACACCCCTACGAGCAGTACTTC; CDR3: CASSLGGHPYEQYF
V: TRBV7-6; J: TRBJ1-5; size: once; D: NA; DNA: TGTGCCAGCAGCTACGGGACACCGGGAACAGGCAATCAGCCCCAGCATTTT; CDR3: CASSYGTPGTGNQPQHF
V: TRBV5-1; J: TRBJ1-2; size: few; D: TRBD1; DNA: TGCGCCAGCGGCCGGGACAGCTCTAACTATGGCTACACCTTC; CDR3: CASGRDSSNYGYTF
V: TRBV6-5; J: TRBJ2-1; size: NA; D: TRBD1; DNA: TGTGCCAGCAGTTCGACAGGGCGTGAGCAGTTCTTC; CDR3: CASSSTGREQFF
V: TRBV29-1; J: TRBJ2-7; size: NA; D: NA; DNA: TGCAGCGTTGAAGGAGGGGAGCAGTACTTC; CDR3: CSVEGGEQYF
V: TRBV6-6; J: TRBJ1-1; size: NA; D: TRBD1; DNA: TGTGCCAGCAGACCAGACAGGGGGCGGCGGAACACTGAAGCTTTCTTT; CDR3: CASRPDRGRRNTEAFF
V: TRBV2; J: TRBJ2-7; size: NA; D: NA; DNA: TGTGCCAGCAGTGAAGCTGGGAGGAGCTCCTACGAGCAGTACTTC; CDR3: CASSEAGRSSYEQYF
V: TRBV7-6; J: TRBJ1-2; size: NA; D: TRBD1; DNA: TGTGCCAGCAGCCCCGGGGCAGGGGGCATTGGCTACACCTTC; CDR3: CASSPGAGGIGYTF
V: TRBV5-1; J: TRBJ2-7; size: few; D: TRBD2; DNA: TGCGCCAGCAGTTTTTCGGGAGGGTACCACGAGCAGTACTTC; CDR3: CASSFSGGYHEQYF
V: TRBV14; J: TRBJ2-3; size: NA; D: TRBD2; DNA: TGTGCCAGCAGCCCTCGTAGCGGGAGGGCCGGTGATACGCAGTATTTT; CDR3: CASSPRSGRAGDTQYF
V: TRBV7-3; J: TRBJ2-1; size: NA; D: NA; DNA: TGTGCCAGCAGCTTCGTACAGGGCTCCAATGAGCAGTTCTTC; CDR3: CASSFVQGSNEQFF
V: TRBV7-8; J: TRBJ1-3; size: NA; D: NA; DNA: TGTGCCAGCAGCTTATTAAGGGGGACGATGGACACCATATATTTT; CDR3: CASSLLRGTMDTIYF
V: TRBV5-4; J: TRBJ2-7; size: few; D: NA; DNA: TGCGCCAGCAGCCTTCAGAACCGGGACGAGCAGTACTTC; CDR3: CASSLQNRDEQYF
V: TRBV11-2; J: TRBJ2-7; size: NA; D: NA; DNA: TGTGCCAGCAGCTTATTTCAGGGCTACGAGCAGTACTTC; CDR3: CASSLFQGYEQYF
V: TRBV29-1; J: TRBJ2-1; size: NA; D: TRBD2; DNA: TGCAGCGTTGAAGTGCGAGCGGGGTCCTACAATGAGCAGTTCTTC; CDR3: CSVEVRAGSYNEQFF
V: TRBV5-1; J: TRBJ2-1; size: NA; D: TRBD2; DNA: TGCGCCAGCAGCCCAGCGGGAGGCTACAATGAGCAGTTCTTC; CDR3: CASSPAGGYNEQFF
V: TRBV27; J: TRBJ2-7; size: NA; D: NA; DNA: TGTGCCAGCAGTTCATACTTCGGGAGCTCCTACGAGCAGTACTTC; CDR3: CASSSYFGSSYEQYF
V: TRBV7-9; J: TRBJ2-1; size: NA; D: TRBD2; DNA: TGTGCCAGCAGCTTGTTAGCGGGAGGGCATGAGCAGTTCTTC; CDR3: CASSLLAGGHEQFF
V: TRBV6-6; J: TRBJ2-1; size: NA; D: TRBD2; DNA: TGTGCCAGCAGTTACTCTACCCGGGACTATCTTTTCTTC; CDR3: CASSYSTRDYLFF
V: TRBV7-8; J: TRBJ1-2; size: NA; D: NA; DNA: TGTGCCAGCAGCTTATCTGGGAGCTACTATGGCTACACCTTC; CDR3: CASSLSGSYYGYTF
V: TRBV7-6; J: TRBJ1-1; size: NA; D: NA; DNA: TGTGCCAGCAGCTTAGGGGGAGTCAGGGCGAACACTGAAGCTTTCTTT; CDR3: CASSLGGVRANTEAFF
V: TRBV9; J: TRBJ1-2; size: NA; D: NA; DNA: TGTGCCAGCAGCGTCTTAGCTAACTATGGCTACACCTTC; CDR3: CASSVLANYGYTF